A selection of T cell receptor beta chains follows, all from one sample in a study of regulatory T cells in long-lasting Graves disease. TCRdb ran MiXCR on the multiplex PCR reads and lists one entry per CDR3 protein. The sample contains around 450,000 distinct CDR3 sequences, around a fifth of which appear only once. The material was peripheral blood mononuclear cells (PBMCs), obtained when the disease was refractory, from a patient treated with antithyroid drugs. The receptors were gathered from a female donor with Graves disease. CDR3s include the opening cysteine and the closing phenylalanine or tryptophan. A D gene is named only where the DNA matches it firmly. Expanded clones are given a class, and other clones once, few, many or no size at all.

CASSSSLSKNIQYF,TGTGCCAGCAGCTCTAGTCTGTCCAAAAACATTCAGTACTTC,14,NA,TRBJ2-4,few,TRBV5-5
CASSPMWLALGGEQYF,TGTGCCAGCAGCCCGATGTGGCTAGCGCTCGGGGGGGAGCAGTACTTC,16,TRBD2,TRBJ2-7,NA,TRBV7-2
CASTDPSNQPQHF,TGTGCCAGCACCGACCCGAGTAATCAGCCCCAGCATTTT,13,NA,TRBJ1-5,many,TRBV6-2/TRBV6-3
CASSHRDRGNGELFF,TGTGCCAGCAGCCATCGGGACAGGGGAAACGGGGAGCTGTTTTTT,15,TRBD1,TRBJ2-2,many,TRBV12-3/TRBV12-4
CASSQEWYRTGAYEQYF,TGCGCCAGCAGCCAAGAGTGGTATAGGACAGGGGCCTACGAGCAGTACTTC,17,TRBD1,TRBJ2-7,once,TRBV4-1
CASSTDRGGEQFF,TGTGCCAGCAGTACGGACAGGGGCGGTGAGCAGTTCTTC,13,TRBD1,TRBJ2-1,NA,TRBV28
CSARADSPNTIYF,TGCAGTGCCAGGGCGGACAGCCCAAACACCATATATTTT,13,NA,TRBJ1-3,NA,TRBV20-1
CASSMGATFLATNEKLFF,TGTGCCAGTAGTATGGGGGCCACTTTCCTTGCAACTAATGAAAAACTGTTTTTT,18,NA,TRBJ1-4,many,TRBV19
CSAREGVADSYEQYF,TGCAGTGCTAGAGAAGGAGTAGCGGACTCCTACGAGCAGTACTTC,15,NA,TRBJ2-7,few,TRBV20-1
CASSPVTQETQYF,TGTGCCAGCAGCCCAGTCACCCAAGAGACCCAGTACTTC,13,NA,TRBJ2-5,few,TRBV4-2
CASSYSGSEWETQYF,TGTGCCAGCAGTTATAGCGGGAGTGAGTGGGAGACCCAGTACTTC,15,TRBD2,TRBJ2-5,NA,TRBV6-5
CASSPDTFSYEQYF,TGTGCCAGCAGCCCCGACACCTTCTCCTACGAGCAGTACTTC,14,NA,TRBJ2-7,few,TRBV5-4
CASSQLGGAEETQYF,TGTGCCAGCAGCCAATTAGGGGGAGCCGAAGAGACCCAGTACTTC,15,NA,TRBJ2-5,many,TRBV14
CASGQGGGSEAFF,TGTGCTAGTGGCCAGGGAGGGGGTTCTGAAGCTTTCTTT,13,NA,TRBJ1-1,many,TRBV12-5
CASSNNYEQYF,TGTGCCAGCAGTAACAACTACGAGCAGTACTTC,11,NA,TRBJ2-7,many,TRBV27
CASSSYRDSHGYTF,TGTGCCAGCAGCTCATACCGGGACAGCCATGGCTACACCTTC,14,TRBD1,TRBJ1-2,many,TRBV11-3
CASSLTGQQNTEAFF,TGTGCCAGCAGCCTAACGGGACAGCAGAACACTGAAGCTTTCTTT,15,TRBD1,TRBJ1-1,many,TRBV4-1
CASSQGAGANYGYTF,TGTGCCAGCAGCCAAGGGGCAGGGGCGAACTATGGCTACACCTTC,15,NA,TRBJ1-2,many,TRBV3-1
CASSFQGPSNTGELFF,TGCGCCAGCAGCTTCCAGGGCCCTTCGAACACCGGGGAGCTGTTTTTT,16,NA,TRBJ2-2,few,TRBV5-1
CASSFSQWGTSYEQYF,TGTGCCAGCAGTTTTTCACAGTGGGGCACTTCCTACGAGCAGTACTTC,16,NA,TRBJ2-7,NA,TRBV27
CASSPLAGYQETQYF,TGTGCCAGCAGTCCATTAGCGGGGTATCAAGAGACCCAGTACTTC,15,TRBD2,TRBJ2-5,many,TRBV28
CASSPGQGPYEQYF,TGTGCCAGCAGTCCCGGACAGGGACCCTACGAGCAGTACTTC,14,TRBD1,TRBJ2-7,many,TRBV28
CASSFQGQSSGANVLTF,TGCGCCAGCAGCTTCCAAGGACAGAGCTCTGGGGCCAACGTCCTGACTTTC,17,NA,TRBJ2-6,NA,TRBV5-1
CAIKGEWSDTEAFF,TGTGCCATCAAGGGCGAATGGTCCGACACTGAAGCTTTCTTT,14,NA,TRBJ1-1,NA,TRBV10-3
CASSNTGSNEKLFF,TGTGCCAGCTCAAACACGGGCAGTAATGAAAAACTGTTTTTT,14,NA,TRBJ1-4,many,TRBV12-3/TRBV12-4
CASTPGQGAGEQYF,TGTGCCAGCACCCCGGGACAGGGGGCGGGTGAGCAGTACTTC,14,TRBD1,TRBJ2-7,many,TRBV28
CASRRPGDRAGNTIYF,TGTGCCAGCAGAAGACCGGGAGATCGGGCGGGAAACACCATATATTTT,16,NA,TRBJ1-3,few,TRBV28
CASSGTGNNQPQHF,TGTGCCAGTAGTGGCACCGGGAACAATCAGCCCCAGCATTTT,14,NA,TRBJ1-5,many,TRBV19
CAWSVGQGDTEAFF,TGTGCCTGGAGTGTAGGACAGGGCGACACTGAAGCTTTCTTT,14,TRBD1,TRBJ1-1,few,TRBV30
CAISESNGVNYGYTF,TGTGCCATCAGTGAGTCGAACGGGGTTAACTATGGCTACACCTTC,15,NA,TRBJ1-2,many,TRBV10-3
CASSQSVGGIQETQYF,TGCGCCAGCAGCCAATCTGTAGGAGGTATACAAGAGACCCAGTACTTC,16,NA,TRBJ2-5,few,TRBV4-3
CASGIAGGPTGELFF,TGTGCCAGCGGGATAGCGGGAGGGCCCACCGGGGAGCTGTTTTTT,15,TRBD2,TRBJ2-2,few,TRBV6-2/TRBV6-3
CASSLDRATEKLFF,TGTGCCAGCAGCCTGGACAGGGCAACCGAAAAACTGTTTTTT,14,TRBD1,TRBJ1-4,many,TRBV6-1
CASSESTGTEAFF,TGCGCCAGCAGTGAGTCCACAGGTACTGAAGCTTTCTTT,13,NA,TRBJ1-1,NA,TRBV10-1
CSATGQVTEAFF,TGCAGCGCAACGGGACAGGTGACTGAAGCTTTCTTT,12,TRBD1,TRBJ1-1,few,TRBV29-1
CASSRGGIQPQHF,TGTGCCAGCAGCCGGGGGGGAATTCAGCCCCAGCATTTT,13,NA,TRBJ1-5,NA,TRBV28
CASSQVFGGANTGELFF,TGTGCCAGCAGCCAAGTGTTCGGAGGCGCGAACACCGGGGAGCTGTTTTTT,17,NA,TRBJ2-2,NA,TRBV3-1
CASSLQLTDTQYF,TGTGCCAGCAGTTTACAGCTCACAGATACGCAGTATTTT,13,NA,TRBJ2-3,few,TRBV12-3/TRBV12-4
CASSPGQGTNQPQHF,TGTGCCAGTAGCCCAGGACAGGGGACCAATCAGCCCCAGCATTTT,15,TRBD1,TRBJ1-5,few,TRBV19
CATSDPGERETQYF,TGTGCCACCAGTGATCCAGGAGAACGGGAGACCCAGTACTTC,14,NA,TRBJ2-5,few,TRBV24-1
CASSPTSEGGPLYEQYF,TGTGCCAGCAGTCCCACGAGCGAGGGGGGGCCCCTCTACGAGCAGTACTTC,17,NA,TRBJ2-7,few,TRBV28